This TCR beta chain was sequenced in a study of T cell repertoires in cytomegalovirus infection. As for the study in general: CMV epitopes used comprised recently identified HLA-C-restricted ones and well-studied HLA-B-restricted ones. It can be stated that public TCR beta signatures indicated CMV infection as well as a matching HLA type.

MiXCR, run by TCRdb on the reads, gives a single entry per CDR3 protein. The repertoire holds around 750,000 distinct CDR3 sequences, 30% to 35% seen once, with 12% in the top ten. Study-wide results and limits: CMV-specific TCR beta clonotypes restricted by HLA-C were the ones dominating the ex vivo response.

Germline V CDR1 and CDR2: MNHGY, SAAAGT. This CDR3 region has 17 residues. Turning to this clonotype: Its antigen is unidentified. Since a much larger clone is just one base distant, this may be a read error.

The sequence came from a human donor in good health (CMV status not recorded). Some clones in this sample may be carry-over from other donors' samples. The chain uses TRBV6-8 and TRBJ1-6; tentatively, D is TRBD1 (6 bases). This sample comprised cultured CD8+ T cells from PBMCs, obtained from culture after CMV antigen stimulation. CDR3 nucleotide sequence: TGTGCCAGCAGTTACACCCCGCTGGGGGGGCTGGAGCCACCCCTCAACTTT. This encodes CASSYTPLGGLEPPLNF.